Described below is a single TCR beta chain sequence and its context. What it binds is not known. The data were obtained in a study of breast tumors, draining lymph nodes, adjacent tissues. Samples came from axillary lymph nodes draining the breast cancer. TCRdb independently ran MiXCR on the multiplex PCR reads; one entry per CDR3 protein. This sample has approximately 210,000 distinct CDR3 sequences, with under 40% found just once. Study conclusions and caveats: Data fit most tumor T cells coming from lymph node, expanding in tumor. Compared with lymph nodes, tumors were less diverse; compared with nontumor tissue, more. The lymph node origin of tumor T cells was framed as consistent with a hypothesis, not demonstrated.

Source material: axillary lymph node tissue. The receptor was derived from a female donor with breast cancer. Some clones in this sample may be carry-over from other donors' samples.

Here the CDR3 DNA reads TGTGCTAGGACCCTAGCGGGGCACGAGACCCAGTACTTC. Amino acids: CARTLAGHETQYF. This sequence joins TRBV9 and TRBJ2-5; 9 bases align to TRBD2. Germline lookup yields CDR1 SGDLS and CDR2 YYNGEE. This CDR3 has 13 residues.